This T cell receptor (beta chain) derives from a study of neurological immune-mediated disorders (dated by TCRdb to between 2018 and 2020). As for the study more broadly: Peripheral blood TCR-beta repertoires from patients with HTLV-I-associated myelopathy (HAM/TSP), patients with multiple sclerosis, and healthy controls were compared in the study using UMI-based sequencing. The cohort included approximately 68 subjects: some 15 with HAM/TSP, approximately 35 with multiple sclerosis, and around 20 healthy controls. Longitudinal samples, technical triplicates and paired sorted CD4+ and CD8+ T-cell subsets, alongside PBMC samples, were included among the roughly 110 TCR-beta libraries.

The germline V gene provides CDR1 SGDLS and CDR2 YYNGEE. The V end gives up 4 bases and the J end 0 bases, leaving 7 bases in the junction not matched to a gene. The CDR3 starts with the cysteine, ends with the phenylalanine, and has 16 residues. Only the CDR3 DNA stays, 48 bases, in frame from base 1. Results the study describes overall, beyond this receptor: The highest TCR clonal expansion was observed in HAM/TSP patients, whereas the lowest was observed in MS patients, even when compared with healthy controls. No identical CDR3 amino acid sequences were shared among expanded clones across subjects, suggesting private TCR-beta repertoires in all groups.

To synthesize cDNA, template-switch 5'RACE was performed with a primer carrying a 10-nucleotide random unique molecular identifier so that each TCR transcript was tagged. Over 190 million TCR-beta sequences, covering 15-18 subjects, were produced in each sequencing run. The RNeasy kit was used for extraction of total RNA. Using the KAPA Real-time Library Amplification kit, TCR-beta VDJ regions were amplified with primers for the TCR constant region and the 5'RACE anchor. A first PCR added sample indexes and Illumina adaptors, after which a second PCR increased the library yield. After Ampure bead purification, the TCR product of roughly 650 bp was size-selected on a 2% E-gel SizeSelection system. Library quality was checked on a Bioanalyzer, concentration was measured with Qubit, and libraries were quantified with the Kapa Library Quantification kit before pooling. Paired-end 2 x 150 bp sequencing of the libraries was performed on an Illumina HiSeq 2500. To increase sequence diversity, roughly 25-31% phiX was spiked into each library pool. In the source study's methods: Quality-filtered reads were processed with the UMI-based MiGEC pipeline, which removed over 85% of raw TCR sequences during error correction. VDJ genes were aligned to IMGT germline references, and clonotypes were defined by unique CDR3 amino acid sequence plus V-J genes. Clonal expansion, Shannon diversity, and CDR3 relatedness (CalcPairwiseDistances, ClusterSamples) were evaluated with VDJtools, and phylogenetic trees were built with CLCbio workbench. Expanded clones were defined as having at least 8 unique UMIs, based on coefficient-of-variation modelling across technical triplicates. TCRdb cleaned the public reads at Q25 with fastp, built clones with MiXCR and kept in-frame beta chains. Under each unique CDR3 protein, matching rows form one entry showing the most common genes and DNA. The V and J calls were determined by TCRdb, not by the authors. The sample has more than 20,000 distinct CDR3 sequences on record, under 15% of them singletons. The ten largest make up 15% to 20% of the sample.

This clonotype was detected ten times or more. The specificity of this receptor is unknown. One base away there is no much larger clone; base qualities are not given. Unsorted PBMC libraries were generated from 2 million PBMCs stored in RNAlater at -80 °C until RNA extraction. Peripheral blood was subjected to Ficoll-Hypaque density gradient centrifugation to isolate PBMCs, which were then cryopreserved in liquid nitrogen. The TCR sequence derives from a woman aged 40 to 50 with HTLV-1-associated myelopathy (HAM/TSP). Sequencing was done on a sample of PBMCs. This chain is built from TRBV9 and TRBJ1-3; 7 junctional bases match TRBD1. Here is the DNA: TGTGCCAGCAGCTCCCGGACAGGTCTCTCTGGAAACACCATATATTTT. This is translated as CASSSRTGLSGNTIYF.